This TCR beta chain appears in the sequencing data of a study of T cell repertoires in cytomegalovirus infection. With respect to this clonotype: Its target is not known.

Overall study results and limits: In two of eight donors, the top clonotype was HLA-C-restricted CMV-specific.

The germline V and J ends were trimmed by 6 bases and 6 bases, with 19 bases remaining between them. CDR3 size: 15 residues. MiXCR, run by TCRdb on the reads, gives a single entry per CDR3 protein. The data hold a few hundred thousand distinct CDR3 sequences, with around 40% observed a single time. The J gene is TRBJ2-3, the V gene TRBV12-3 or TRBV12-4; D uncertain. The specimen was cultured PBMCs, collected from culture after CMV antigen stimulation. The sequence was collected from a human donor in good health (CMV status not recorded). Some clones in this sample may be carry-over from other donors' samples. The CDR3 here is CASSTQPSHPDTQYF. CDR3 DNA: TGTGCCAGCAGCACTCAGCCCTCCCACCCCGATACGCAGTATTTT.